The entry below gives a single T cell receptor (beta chain) sequence along with its context. No antigen is known for it. This specimen belongs to a study of siplizumab effects on memory and regulatory T cells. Libraries were prepared by immunoSEQ multiplex PCR; TCRdb keeps only in-frame clonotypes and omits some of them. The sample yields 100,000 to 120,000 clones, about nine tenths seen once. The study's findings and limits: The Treg-derived share of mappable alloreactive CD4+ clones averaged approximately 71% with siplizumab and about 30% in controls. An assignable phenotype, naive or memory, was missing from roughly 76-95% of proliferating CD4+ or CD8+ clones. Contribution to the alloresponse seemed major for naive T cells, which also seemed more diverse than memory cells.

Sequences were obtained from CD4+ T cells sorted from blood. The TCR originated in a human donor in good health.

Written as DNA, the CDR3 is TGCGCCAGCAGCTTGGTTGGCGGGACCTCAGATACGCAGTATTTT. Protein product: CASSLVGGTSDTQYF. This chain connects TRBV5-1 to TRBJ2-3; TRBD2 might be the D (6 bases). The ends were cut back, 0 bases at V and 4 bases at J, with 12 bases in the middle. CDR3 length: 15 residues. Germline V gene data show CDR1 as SGHRS and CDR2 as YFSETQ.